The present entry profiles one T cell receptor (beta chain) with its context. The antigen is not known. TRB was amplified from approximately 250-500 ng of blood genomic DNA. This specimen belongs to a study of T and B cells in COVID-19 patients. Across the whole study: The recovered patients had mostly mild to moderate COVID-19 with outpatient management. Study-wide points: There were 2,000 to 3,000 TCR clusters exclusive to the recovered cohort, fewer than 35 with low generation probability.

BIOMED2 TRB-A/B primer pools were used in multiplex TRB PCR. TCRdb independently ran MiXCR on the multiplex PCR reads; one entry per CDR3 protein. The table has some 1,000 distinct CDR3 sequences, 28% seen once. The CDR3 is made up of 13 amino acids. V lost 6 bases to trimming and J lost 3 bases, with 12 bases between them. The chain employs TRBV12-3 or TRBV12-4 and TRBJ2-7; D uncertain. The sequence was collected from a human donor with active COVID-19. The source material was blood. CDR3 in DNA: TGTGCCAGCAGCCCGGACGGAAACTACGAGCAGTACTTC. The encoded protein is CASSPDGNYEQYF.